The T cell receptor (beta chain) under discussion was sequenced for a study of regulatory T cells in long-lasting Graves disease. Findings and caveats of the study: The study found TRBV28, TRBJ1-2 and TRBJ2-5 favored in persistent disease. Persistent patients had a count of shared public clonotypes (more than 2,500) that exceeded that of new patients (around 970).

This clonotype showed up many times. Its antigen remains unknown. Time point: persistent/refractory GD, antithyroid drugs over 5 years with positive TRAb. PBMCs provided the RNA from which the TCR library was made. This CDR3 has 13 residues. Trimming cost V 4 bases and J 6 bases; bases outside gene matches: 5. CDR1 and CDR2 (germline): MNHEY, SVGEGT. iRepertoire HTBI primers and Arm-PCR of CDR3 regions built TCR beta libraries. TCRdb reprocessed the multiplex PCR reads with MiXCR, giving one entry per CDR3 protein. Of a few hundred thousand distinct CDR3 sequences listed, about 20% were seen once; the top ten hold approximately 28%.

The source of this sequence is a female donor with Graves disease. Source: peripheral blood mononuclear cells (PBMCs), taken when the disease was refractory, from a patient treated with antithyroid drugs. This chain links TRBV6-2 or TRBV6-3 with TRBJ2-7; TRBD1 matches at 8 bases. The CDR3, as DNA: TGTGCCAGCAGTTTTTGGACAGGGCGCGAGCAGTACTTC. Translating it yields CASSFWTGREQYF.